This T cell receptor beta chain was identified during a study of Graves' ophthalmopathy and Graves' hyperthyroidism. Investigators amplified TCR beta CDR3 regions from RNA transcripts. The library came from an HTBI-primed first-round RT-PCR and a second-round multiplex PCR. TCRdb used MiXCR to reprocess the multiplex PCR reads, holding one entry per CDR3 protein. Of 200,000 to 250,000 distinct CDR3 sequences in the sample, roughly 21% are singletons; the top ten hold roughly 44%. This clonotype came up many times. V gave up 0 bases and J gave up 3 bases, with 10 bases separating them. Germline V gene lookup returns CDR1 SGHTS and CDR2 YDEGEE. The CDR3 length is 14 residues.

The sample comprised peripheral blood. The source is a woman aged 45-60 years with Graves' ophthalmopathy. The J gene is TRBJ2-7, the V gene TRBV5-8; D is undetermined. The CDR3 sequence is CASSLVGLVYEQYF. The CDR3 DNA reads as TGTGCCAGCAGCTTGGTAGGGTTAGTCTACGAGCAGTACTTC.